These T cell receptor beta chains were read from a single sample in a study of blood T cell repertoires in COVID-19. The assay was immunoSEQ multiplex PCR, and TCRdb's table has in-frame clones only and misses some. The sample comprises fewer than 250,000 clones, about 87% of which are singletons, and 2% to 3% rests with the top ten. Sequencing input: PBMCs or T cells enriched from blood (not recorded which). The origin of the receptors is a woman aged 30 to 39 with acute COVID-19. CDR3s include the opening cysteine and the closing phenylalanine or tryptophan. Fields, in order: J gene, V gene, CDR3 length, CDR3 protein.

TRBJ2-5 | TRBV19 | 16 | CASSSISTDFSETQYF
TRBJ1-2 | TRBV5-1 | 12 | CASSPQERGYTF
TRBJ2-5 | TRBV6-5 | 13 | CASSLRQWETQYF
TRBJ1-4 | TRBV7-9 | 12 | CASGERNEKLFF
TRBJ2-5 | TRBV5-1 | 15 | CASSLAGDKEETQYF
TRBJ1-4 | TRBV10-3 | 15 | CAISGQTGANEKLFF
TRBJ2-5 | TRBV14 | 16 | CASSQAALAVQETQYF
TRBJ1-6 | TRBV4-3 | 18 | CASSPGSSAGQRNSPLHF
TRBJ1-2 | TRBV3-1/TRBV3-2 | 16 | CASSPYGRVDSVGYTF
TRBJ1-4 | TRBV19 | 14 | CASSIGPFNEKLFF